This note documents a single TCR beta chain sequence. Its antigen is unknown. An end of the junction does not agree with germline; a read error may underlie this. The sample belongs to a study of shared clonotypes between healthy human individuals. The naive CD8 subset, CD45RO-negative cells positively selected for CCR7, excluded terminally differentiated effector memory CD45RA+ cells. An approximately 200 ng quantity of DNA, around 30,000 T cell genomes, went into the sorted-subset replicate PCRs. The assay was immunoSEQ multiplex PCR, and TCRdb's table has in-frame clones only and misses some. Of 700,000 to 950,000 clones in the sample, around 96% were seen once. The CDR3 has 14 residues. Per the germline V gene, CDR1 is SQVTM and CDR2 is ANQGSEA. Overall study results and limits: Several donors held around 5% of naive CD4 clonotypes in common. Rarefaction curves obtained for sorted subsets showed sequencing incomplete despite large depth. Naive subsets usually exceeded memory subsets in estimated richness.

The V call is TRBV29-1, the J call TRBJ2-7; the D gene is possibly TRBD1 (6 bases). The sequence derives from a man aged 25-45 years in good health. Sequenced sample: naive CD8+ T cells sorted from blood. CDR3 nucleotides: TGCAGCGTAGAAGGGGGACAAAACTCGGACGAGCAGTACTTC. Residues: CSVEGGQNSDEQYF.